This TCR beta chain came from a study of Ad26.COV2.S vaccination and SARS-CoV-2 variants. CDR3 size: 12 residues. Trimming cost V 1 base and J 5 bases, with 5 bases left between them. The germline gives CDR1 SGHAT, CDR2 FQNNGV. Method: immunoSEQ multiplex PCR; TCRdb's copy keeps in-frame clones and lacks some. The sample holds 300,000 to 400,000 clones, roughly 87% seen once. The sample's treatment: about 20 received Ad26.COV2.S at low or high dose, single or two shots; about five received placebo; per-sample allocation not given. Day 63 after the first vaccine or placebo injection was the time point for sampling.

The source was peripheral blood, collected in a trial of Ad26.COV2.S vaccine versus placebo. The origin of this receptor is a person between 18 and 59 years old who received the Ad26.COV2.S COVID-19 vaccine or a placebo. V is TRBV11-2 and J is TRBJ1-2; D is unclear. CDR3 loop: CASSLVGYGYTF. The CDR3 coding sequence is TGTGCCAGCAGCTTAGTAGGTTATGGCTACACCTTC.